Below, 4 T cell receptor beta chains from the same sample are listed, as sequenced in a study of response to subunit inactivated influenza vaccine. MiXCR was run by TCRdb on the RT-PCR reads, yielding one entry per CDR3 protein. The table has some 500,000 distinct CDR3 sequences, 16% seen once. The sequencing used CD4+ T cells sorted from PBMCs, collected approximately 25 months after vaccination. The receptors were gathered from a man aged 45 to 70 who received an inactivated influenza vaccine.

This clonotype has more than one count but fewer than ten. The rearrangement uses TRBV7-2 and TRBJ2-3; D may match TRBD1 or TRBD2 (5 bases each). Germline V gives CDR1 SGHTA, CDR2 FQGNSA. Deletions cut 2 bases from V and 1 base from J, with 13 bases between. CDR3 size: 16 residues. CDR3 loop: CASSLPPGHRTDTQYF. The DNA of the CDR3 is TGTGCCAGCAGCTTACCTCCGGGGCACCGCACAGATACGCAGTATTTT. The variable domain in full, completed from reference TRBV7-2 and TRBJ2-3, reads GAGVSQSPSNKVTEKGKDVELRCDPISGHTALYWYRQSLGQGLEFLIYFQGNSAPDKSGLPSDRFSAERTGGSVSTLTIQRTQQEDSAVYLCASSLPPGHRTDTQYFGPGTRLTVL.

The genes are TRBV5-1 and TRBJ1-2, with TRBD1 matching 11 bases. Germline V gene lookup returns CDR1 SGHRS and CDR2 YFSETQ. The CDR3 totals 14 residues. Germline trimming cut 5 bases from V and 7 bases from J; bases unmatched to any gene: 7. CDR3 amino acids: CASSPDRGHSGYTF. The CDR3 DNA follows: TGCGCCAGCAGTCCGGACAGGGGGCACAGTGGCTACACCTTC.

This clonotype has more than one count but fewer than ten. This sequence joins TRBV12-5 and TRBJ2-1, with D possibly matching TRBD1 (5 bases). Germline assignment: CDR1 LGHNT and CDR2 FRNRAP. This CDR3 is built from 16 residues. V was pared by 3 bases and J by 4 bases, with 16 bases between. As DNA, the CDR3 is TGTGCTAGTGGTTTCGGTCAGGGTAACCGATACAATGAGCAGTTCTTC. This encodes CASGFGQGNRYNEQFF. The whole variable domain, remainder taken from reference TRBV12-5 and TRBJ2-1, is DARVTQTPRHKVTEMGQEVTMRCQPILGHNTVFWYRQTMMQGLELLAYFRNRAPLDDSGMPKDRFSAEMPDATLATLKIQPSEPRDSAVYFCASGFGQGNRYNEQFFGPGTRLTVL.

The chain is built from TRBV11-2 and TRBJ1-2; D not certain. There are 17 residues in the CDR3. Per the germline V gene, CDR1 is SGHAT and CDR2 is FQNNGV. V was shortened by 4 bases and J by 7 bases, with 25 bases between the two germline ends. In nucleotides, the CDR3 is TGTGCCAGCAGCTCCACCCGGGAGCTCCGGCAGCGGGGTGGCTACACCTTC. This gives the protein CASSSTRELRQRGGYTF.